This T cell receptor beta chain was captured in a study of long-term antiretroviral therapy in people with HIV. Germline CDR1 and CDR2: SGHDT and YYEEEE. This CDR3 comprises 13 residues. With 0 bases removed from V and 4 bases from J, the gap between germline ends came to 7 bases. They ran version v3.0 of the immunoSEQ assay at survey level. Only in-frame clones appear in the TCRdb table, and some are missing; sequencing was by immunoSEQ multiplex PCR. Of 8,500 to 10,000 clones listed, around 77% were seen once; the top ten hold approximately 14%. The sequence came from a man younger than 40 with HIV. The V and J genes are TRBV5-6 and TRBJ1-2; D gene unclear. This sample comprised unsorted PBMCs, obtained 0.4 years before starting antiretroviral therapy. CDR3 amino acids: CASSLEASYGYTF. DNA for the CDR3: TGTGCCAGCAGCTTGGAAGCGAGCTATGGCTACACCTTC.